The following is a T cell receptor (beta chain) sequence with its context. This clone was detected a few times. Its antigen has not been determined. No base qualities exist here, and no much larger clone lies one base off it. The healthy control group was made up of around 34 blood donors, and the Finnish Red Cross blood service supplied their buffy coats. All TCR-sequenced material derived from peripheral blood: patient blood samples and healthy donor buffy coats. Ficoll-Hypaque gradient centrifugation was used to isolate peripheral blood mononuclear cells. For the healthy controls, CD4+ cells were obtained from buffy coats by magnetic purification. Genomic DNA was extracted with the Gentra Puregene Cell and Tissue kit and quantified on a Qubit 2.0 fluorometer. The germline V gene encodes CDR1 SGHTA and CDR2 FQGNSA. The CDR3 covers 14 residues, taking in both the cysteine and the phenylalanine. The only DNA kept is the CDR3, 42 bases in frame from the first base. V and J are truncated by 3 bases and 7 bases respectively, leaving an intervening sequence of 13 bases.

This sample is part of a study of STAT5B mutations in CD4+ large granular lymphocyte leukemia (dated by TCRdb to the early 2020s). A note on the overall study: Among the healthy controls, the CDR3 'QG' motif was associated with a particular HLA allele. Flow cytometry on FACSCanto II or FACSVerse showed that the purified fractions were more than 95% pure among lymphocytes. The TCRbeta repertoires of CD4+ T-cell large granular lymphocyte leukemia patients were compared with the TCRbeta repertoires of healthy blood donors.

Overall study outcomes, separate from this receptor: The data were not HLA-matched, and the relatively small sample size could explain the higher clonality seen in CD4+ compared with CD8+ T-LGLL. CD4-sorted patient repertoires appeared more clonal than healthy CD4+ repertoires, and this difference persisted after removing the putative leukemic clones. Enrichment of TRBV06-family usage was observed among the top patient clones (8/27) relative to healthy controls (2/35). Each patient's main leukemic clonotypes were private, but 25% of these clonotypes showed up at low frequency in the non-leukemic repertoires of other patients.

TCRbeta rearrangements were sequenced from genomic DNA using the immunoSEQ assay at survey resolution. The paper's data handling went like this. A lowest detectable productive clonotype frequency of 2.59 x 10-5 was observed in the TCR sequencing data. Analyses included only productive TCRbeta rearrangements, meaning complete and in-frame sequences. Sample clonality was computed as Simpson clonality in the immunoSEQ Analyzer version 3.0. Clones were binned by frequency as very rare, small, medium, large (1-20%) or hyperexpanded (>20%). Generation probabilities were estimated with OLGA 1.2.3, V-gene circos plots were made with VDJtools, specificities were searched in VDJdb, and CDR3 motifs were identified with GLIPH. The clones in this table, taken by TCRdb from immuneACCESS, are in-frame only. Not every clone is retained; where verified, under half of the shortfall comes from an unresolved V gene, and the cause of the rest is unknown. V and J calls and clone size follow that table, whereas D and trimming were derived from the DNA. This sample holds 30,000 to 40,000 clones; approximately 88% were observed only once. About 0.97% of the sample is held by the ten biggest clonotypes.

Rearrangement joined TRBV7-2 to TRBJ1-5, with no confidently assigned D gene. Sequencing input: CD4+ T cells from blood buffy coats. The origin of this receptor is a human donor in good health. The base sequence is TGTGCCAGCAGCTTTGGAAGTTCGCACCAGCCCCAGCATTTT. Its product reads: CASSFGSSHQPQHF.